Shown below are 19 T cell receptor beta chains from a single sample sequenced in a study of cytomegalovirus exposure and HLA in healthy donors. PCR was performed using 60 Vbeta and 13 Jbeta primers. This table comes from immunoSEQ multiplex PCR, and its TCRdb copy is limited to in-frame clones, with some not included. The data show 150,000 or so clones, roughly 70% seen once. The sample consisted of PBMCs. The source of these receptors is a girl between 5 and 17 years old in good health and CMV-seronegative.

The chain combines TRBV5-1 with TRBJ2-7; D unclear. This CDR3 spans 12 amino acids. Germline loops: CDR1 SGHRS, CDR2 YFSETQ. V was shortened by 0 bases and J by 6 bases, with 7 bases between the two germline ends. Here the CDR3 reads CASSLDEAEQYF. The CDR3 DNA reads as TGCGCCAGCAGCTTGGATGAGGCCGAGCAGTACTTC.

V is TRBV15 and J is TRBJ1-2, with TRBD1 matching over 9 bases. The V segment lost 5 bases and the J segment 8 bases; nucleotides outside the gene matches: 3. The CDR3 consists of 12 residues. Germline CDR1 LNHNV, CDR2 YYDKDF (reference sequence). As DNA, the CDR3 is TGTGCCACCAGCGGGACAGGGAAGGGCTACACCTTC. Residues: CATSGTGKGYTF. The variable domain in full, with the rest retrieved from reference TRBV15 and TRBJ1-2, is DAMVIQNPRYQVTQFGKPVTLSCSQTLNHNVMYWYQQKSSQAPKLLFHYYDKDFNNEADTPDNFQSRRPNTSFCFLDIRSPGLGDTAMYLCATSGTGKGYTFGSGTRLTVV.

Concerning this clone: Within the sample, other DNA sequences also encode this same CDR3. This rearrangement joins TRBV7-9 to TRBJ1-2; 8 bases match TRBD1. Germline lookup yields CDR1 SEHNR and CDR2 FQNEAQ (reference sequence). The V segment lost 5 bases and the J segment 8 bases; nucleotides outside the gene matches: 7. This CDR3 has 13 residues. CDR3 residues: CASSLGTGDGYTF. The CDR3 region has the DNA TGTGCCAGCAGCCTGGGGACAGGTGACGGCTACACCTTC.

The V gene is TRBV5-1, the J gene TRBJ2-3; a possible D gene is TRBD2 (6 bases). The CDR3 is 15 amino acids. The V and J ends lost 4 bases and 3 bases respectively, with 15 bases between them. In germline, CDR1 is SGHRS, CDR2 YFSETQ. The CDR3 protein is CASSEGTGVTDTQYF. CDR3 DNA sequence: TGCGCCAGCAGCGAAGGCACGGGGGTTACAGATACGCAGTATTTT. Together with reference TRBV5-1 and TRBJ2-3, the CDR3 gives the full variable domain: KAGVTQTPRYLIKTRGQQVTLSCSPISGHRSVSWYQQTPGQGLQFLFEYFSETQRNKGNFPGRFSGRQFSNSRSEMNVSTLELGDSALYLCASSEGTGVTDTQYFGPGTRLTVL.

This chain joins TRBV19 and TRBJ1-1; D is uncertain. Trimming left V 6 bases short and J 4 bases short, with 15 bases between. The CDR3 runs to 14 residues. The germline V gene encodes CDR1 LNHDA and CDR2 SQIVND (reference sequence). The CDR3 spells CASSTDPISTEAFF. The DNA for the CDR3 is TGTGCCAGTAGCACCGATCCAATCAGCACTGAAGCTTTCTTT.

The chain employs TRBV1 and TRBJ2-7; the table calls TRBD2, which could not be checked here. TRBV1 is annotated as a pseudogene. The CDR3 is made up of 16 amino acids. CDR3 protein: CTSTLAETGGGQEQYF. CDR3 nucleotides: TGCACCAGCACCCTAGCCGAGACGGGGGGCGGTCAAGAGCAGTACTTC.

The chain has TRBV18 and TRBJ2-2, with 7 bases lining up with TRBD1. Germline V lookup: CDR1 KGHSH, CDR2 LQKENI. This CDR3 spans 15 amino acids. The junction had 5 bases not matched to a gene; V was cut back by 3 bases and J by 4 bases. CDR3 residues: CASSPGTAPTGELFF. As DNA, the CDR3 is TGTGCCAGCTCACCTGGGACAGCCCCCACCGGGGAGCTGTTTTTT.

The sample holds a few counts of this clone. The chain couples TRBV6-1 to TRBJ1-4, with 9 bases matching TRBD1. Trimming took 3 bases from V and 0 from J; bases not matched to a gene: 5. The CDR3 contains 17 residues. CDR1 is MNHNS and CDR2 is SASEGT in the germline V gene. The CDR3 reads CASSDVTGGSTNEKLFF. As DNA, the CDR3 is TGTGCCAGCAGTGACGTAACAGGGGGCTCAACTAATGAAAAACTGTTTTTT.

V usage is TRBV5-1 and J usage is TRBJ2-1, with D tentatively TRBD2 (7 bases). In germline, CDR1 is SGHRS, CDR2 YFSETQ. The V gene lost 1 base and the J gene lost 7 bases, with 12 bases spanning the gap. The CDR3 is 14 amino acids. The CDR3 protein is CASSLSGGLNEQFF. The CDR3, as DNA: TGCGCCAGCAGCTTGTCCGGGGGGCTGAATGAGCAGTTCTTC. The entire variable domain, with the rest obtained from reference TRBV5-1 and TRBJ2-1, is as follows: KAGVTQTPRYLIKTRGQQVTLSCSPISGHRSVSWYQQTPGQGLQFLFEYFSETQRNKGNFPGRFSGRQFSNSRSEMNVSTLELGDSALYLCASSLSGGLNEQFFGPGTRLTVL.

This sequence joins TRBV2 and TRBJ2-5, with 9 positions matching TRBD2. In germline, CDR1 is SNHLY, CDR2 FYNNEI. J lost 6 bases, V lost 3 bases, and 8 bases had no gene match. The CDR3 is 15 residues long. The DNA of the CDR3 is TGTGCCAGCAGTGACCAGGCGGGGGGGTGGAAGACCCAGTACTTC. This encodes CASSDQAGGWKTQYF. The full variable domain, with the rest looked up from reference TRBV2 and TRBJ2-5, is EPEVTQTPSHQVTQMGQEVILRCVPISNHLYFYWYRQILGQKVEFLVSFYNNEISEKSEIFDDQFSVERPDGSNFTLKIRSTKLEDSAMYFCASSDQAGGWKTQYFGPGTRLLVL.

The chain links TRBV15 to TRBJ1-2; 7 bases match TRBD1. Germline V gene data show CDR1 as LNHNV and CDR2 as YYDKDF (reference sequence). V lost 5 bases, J lost 5 bases, and 17 bases stayed unmatched. CDR3 length: 17 amino acids. In nucleotides, the CDR3 is TGTGCCACCAGCTCACCCCCAGGGGACAGTGCGTTATATGGCTACACCTTC. As protein: CATSSPPGDSALYGYTF. Drawing the rest from reference TRBV15 and TRBJ1-2, the complete variable domain is DAMVIQNPRYQVTQFGKPVTLSCSQTLNHNVMYWYQQKSSQAPKLLFHYYDKDFNNEADTPDNFQSRRPNTSFCFLDIRSPGLGDTAMYLCATSSPPGDSALYGYTFGSGTRLTVV.

The chain carries TRBV18 and TRBJ1-5, with D possibly TRBD1 on 6 matching bases. The germline gives CDR1 KGHSH, CDR2 LQKENI. The CDR3 is made up of 17 amino acids. V was trimmed by 0 bases and J by 2 bases, leaving 14 bases between them. CDR3 nucleotide sequence: TGTGCCAGCTCACCACCTGGGGGCAGTGAGGGCAATCAGCCCCAGCATTTT. This sequence encodes CASSPPGGSEGNQPQHF.

V usage is TRBV7-9 and J usage is TRBJ2-3; TRBD2 matches at 12 bases. V lost 1 base and J lost 0; bases outside the gene matches: 8. Looked up from germline, CDR1 is SEHNR and CDR2 is FQNEAQ (reference sequence). The CDR3 loop spans 19 amino acids. CDR3 nucleotide sequence: TGTGCCAGCAGCTTAGACTCTGCTAGCGGGGGGGTGAGCACAGATACGCAGTATTTT. Protein sequence: CASSLDSASGGVSTDTQYF.

In its sample, this clone was seen a few times. CDR3 in DNA: TGTGCCAGCAGCACCGGGGGGACTGAAGCTTTCTTT. Its translation: CASSTGGTEAFF. The chain is built from TRBV11-2 and TRBJ1-1; D may be TRBD1 (5 bases). Trimming pared 5 bases from V and 5 bases from J, leaving 9 bases between. This CDR3 comprises 12 residues. Germline CDR1 reads SGHAT; CDR2 reads FQNNGV.

In nucleotides, the CDR3 is TGTGCCAGCAGGATACAGGGGTCCCGCGGGGAGCTGTTTTTT. This encodes CASRIQGSRGELFF. The chain couples TRBV11-2 to TRBJ2-2; TRBD1 matches 7 bases. The germline gives CDR1 SGHAT, CDR2 FQNNGV. J was trimmed by 7 bases and V by 6 bases; bases with no gene match: 8. CDR3 length: 14 amino acids. The whole variable domain, filled in from reference TRBV11-2 and TRBJ2-2, reads EAGVAQSPRYKIIEKRQSVAFWCNPISGHATLYWYQQILGQGPKLLIQFQNNGVVDDSQLPKDRFSAERLKGVDSTLKIQPAKLEDSAVYLCASRIQGSRGELFFGEGSRLTVL.

As concerns this clone: The conserved final phenylalanine or tryptophan is absent from the CDR3, which likely points to a read error. No DNA is shown, since the ends of the CDR3 on it are uncertain; the CDR3 is the one TCRdb lists. V and J are TRBV6-1 and TRBJ1-2. Germline V gene data show CDR1 as MNHNS and CDR2 as SASEGT. The CDR3 is 8 residues long, counting both termini. The CDR3 protein is CASSETPA.

The genes are TRBV7-2 and TRBJ1-5; 7 positions match TRBD1. This CDR3 comprises 13 residues. Germline assignment: CDR1 SGHTA and CDR2 FQGNSA. J was trimmed by 6 bases and V by 4 bases; bases with no gene match: 3. The CDR3 DNA follows: TGTGCCAGCAGCTACAGGGGCCGTCAGCCCCAGCATTTT. As protein: CASSYRGRQPQHF.

The chain recombines TRBV9 with TRBJ1-1; 10 bases fit TRBD1. From germline, CDR1 is SGDLS and CDR2 YYNGEE. This CDR3 spans 16 amino acids. The ends lost 3 bases at V and 4 bases at J; junction bases unmatched: 9. Here the CDR3 reads CASSDMTGGPGTEAFF. The DNA for the CDR3 is TGTGCCAGCAGCGATATGACAGGGGGCCCGGGCACTGAAGCTTTCTTT.

The chain has TRBV7-9 and TRBJ1-1; 7 positions agree with TRBD1. Germline values: CDR1 SEHNR, CDR2 FQNEAQ (reference sequence). CDR3 length: 13 residues. Trimming took 4 bases from V and 6 from J; bases not matched to a gene: 5. CDR3 region: CASSSEGAPEAFF. Here the CDR3 DNA reads TGTGCCAGCAGCTCCGAGGGGGCCCCTGAAGCTTTCTTT.